A selection of T cell receptor beta chains follows, all from one sample in a study of patients and donors after allogeneic stem cell transplantation. TCRdb reanalysed the RT-PCR reads using MiXCR and keeps one entry per CDR3 protein. The profile shows about 960,000 distinct CDR3 sequences, over 15% of them singletons. The specimen sequenced was blood, either unsorted or a sorted T cell fraction (not recorded which). The receptors originated from a human donor who was either an allogeneic HSCT recipient or a stem cell or donor lymphocyte infusion donor (not recorded which). It is not recorded whose cells these are; they may come from a transplant donor. Each CDR3 is given with its conserved first and last residue. The D gene is left open where the match is weak. Clone size is not always given. Where it is, it says once, few, many or a class for expanded clones.

v_call: TRBV7-2
j_call: TRBJ2-1
clone_size: NA
d_call: TRBD2
cdr3_aa: CASSLTSGKYNEQFF
cdr3_nt: TGTGCCAGCAGTCTCACTAGCGGGAAATACAATGAGCAGTTCTTC

v_call: TRBV7-7
j_call: TRBJ2-5
clone_size: NA
d_call: NA
cdr3_aa: CATRHLGGRETQYF
cdr3_nt: TGTGCCACTCGGCACCTGGGGGGACGAGAGACCCAGTACTTC

v_call: TRBV5-4
j_call: TRBJ2-2
clone_size: NA
d_call: NA
cdr3_aa: CASSLPSRDTGELFF
cdr3_nt: TGTGCCAGCAGCTTGCCTAGCAGGGACACCGGGGAGCTGTTTTTT

v_call: TRBV20-1
j_call: TRBJ1-1
clone_size: few
d_call: NA
cdr3_aa: CSARRGVGTEAFF
cdr3_nt: TGCAGTGCTAGACGGGGCGTGGGGACTGAAGCTTTCTTT

v_call: TRBV4-1
j_call: TRBJ2-1
clone_size: NA
d_call: NA
cdr3_aa: CASSQEYQFEQFF
cdr3_nt: TGCGCCAGCAGCCAAGAATATCAATTTGAGCAGTTCTTC

v_call: TRBV5-5
j_call: TRBJ2-5
clone_size: once
d_call: NA
cdr3_aa: CASSDQIQETQYF
cdr3_nt: TGTGCCAGCAGCGACCAGATCCAAGAGACCCAGTACTTC

v_call: TRBV12-3/TRBV12-4
j_call: TRBJ2-7
clone_size: NA
d_call: TRBD2
cdr3_aa: CASSPRLALREQYF
cdr3_nt: TGTGCCAGCAGTCCCCGACTAGCCTTGCGCGAGCAGTACTTC

v_call: TRBV5-1
j_call: TRBJ1-6
clone_size: few
d_call: NA
cdr3_aa: CASSLTEGNSPLHF
cdr3_nt: TGCGCCAGCAGCCTTACAGAAGGAAATTCACCCCTCCACTTT

v_call: TRBV30
j_call: TRBJ2-7
clone_size: NA
d_call: TRBD1
cdr3_aa: CAAFLGQNSYEQYF
cdr3_nt: TGTGCCGCCTTTTTGGGACAGAACTCATACGAGCAGTACTTC

v_call: TRBV10-3
j_call: TRBJ2-7
clone_size: NA
d_call: NA
cdr3_aa: CAIGRDHPEQYF
cdr3_nt: TGTGCCATAGGTCGGGACCACCCCGAGCAGTACTTC

v_call: TRBV4-3
j_call: TRBJ1-1
clone_size: NA
d_call: TRBD1
cdr3_aa: CASSQVEIQGGTEAFF
cdr3_nt: TGCGCCAGCAGCCAAGTGGAGATCCAGGGGGGGACTGAAGCTTTCTTT

v_call: TRBV15
j_call: TRBJ2-4
clone_size: NA
d_call: TRBD1
cdr3_aa: CATSRETGGATKNIQYF
cdr3_nt: TGTGCCACCAGCAGAGAAACAGGGGGCGCAACCAAAAACATTCAGTACTTC

v_call: TRBV20-1
j_call: TRBJ2-1
clone_size: few
d_call: TRBD2
cdr3_aa: CSAKRSGGAYNEQFF
cdr3_nt: TGCAGTGCTAAAAGAAGCGGGGGGGCTTACAATGAGCAGTTCTTC

v_call: TRBV7-3
j_call: TRBJ2-7
clone_size: few
d_call: TRBD1
cdr3_aa: CASSLIRGQCSYEQYF
cdr3_nt: TGTGCCAGCAGCTTGATCAGGGGGCAGTGCTCCTACGAGCAGTACTTC

v_call: TRBV28
j_call: TRBJ2-7
clone_size: once
d_call: NA
cdr3_aa: CASIRAEGSYEQYF
cdr3_nt: TGTGCCAGCATCCGAGCGGAGGGATCCTACGAGCAGTACTTC

v_call: TRBV2
j_call: TRBJ1-2
clone_size: few
d_call: NA
cdr3_aa: CASSELPREGDGYTF
cdr3_nt: TGTGCCAGCAGTGAATTGCCCAGGGAGGGGGATGGCTACACCTTC

v_call: TRBV9
j_call: TRBJ2-2
clone_size: once
d_call: NA
cdr3_aa: CASSVGGSGEPFF
cdr3_nt: TGTGCCAGCAGCGTAGGGGGCTCCGGGGAGCCGTTTTTT

v_call: TRBV15
j_call: TRBJ2-7
clone_size: NA
d_call: NA
cdr3_aa: CATSRGSRPEQYF
cdr3_nt: TGTGCCACCAGCAGAGGCTCTCGGCCCGAGCAGTACTTC

v_call: TRBV7-9
j_call: TRBJ2-7
clone_size: NA
d_call: NA
cdr3_aa: CASSPLATASYEQYF
cdr3_nt: TGTGCCAGCAGCCCCCTCGCCACCGCCTCCTACGAGCAGTACTTC

v_call: TRBV24-1
j_call: TRBJ2-1
clone_size: NA
d_call: NA
cdr3_aa: CAIGGASSTLNEQFF
cdr3_nt: TGTGCCATCGGCGGGGCTAGCAGCACCCTCAATGAGCAGTTCTTC

v_call: TRBV24-1
j_call: TRBJ2-5
clone_size: few
d_call: TRBD2
cdr3_aa: CATRSGGGETQYF
cdr3_nt: TGTGCCACCAGGAGCGGGGGCGGGGAGACCCAGTACTTC

v_call: TRBV12-3/TRBV12-4
j_call: TRBJ1-2
clone_size: NA
d_call: NA
cdr3_aa: CASSLEGVEGGYTF
cdr3_nt: TGTGCCAGCAGTTTGGAAGGGGTTGAGGGTGGCTACACCTTC

v_call: TRBV29-1
j_call: TRBJ2-7
clone_size: few
d_call: TRBD2
cdr3_aa: CSVAALAGGPYEQYF
cdr3_nt: TGCAGCGTTGCGGCCCTAGCGGGAGGGCCCTACGAGCAGTACTTC

v_call: TRBV10-3
j_call: TRBJ2-1
clone_size: NA
d_call: TRBD2
cdr3_aa: CAISEGGGRNEQFF
cdr3_nt: TGTGCCATCAGTGAGGGTGGCGGGAGGAATGAGCAGTTCTTC

v_call: TRBV20-1
j_call: TRBJ2-7
clone_size: many
d_call: TRBD2
cdr3_aa: CSAREGWTSGSYEQYF
cdr3_nt: TGCAGTGCTAGAGAGGGGTGGACTAGCGGCTCCTACGAGCAGTACTTC

v_call: TRBV6-1
j_call: TRBJ2-2
clone_size: few
d_call: TRBD1
cdr3_aa: CASRRTGVNTGELFF
cdr3_nt: TGTGCCAGCAGAAGGACAGGGGTCAACACCGGGGAGCTGTTTTTT

v_call: TRBV11-2
j_call: TRBJ2-3
clone_size: few
d_call: TRBD1
cdr3_aa: CASSLGLGGRLASPTDTQYF
cdr3_nt: TGTGCCAGCAGCTTAGGTCTAGGGGGCCGCCTAGCCTCGCCCACAGATACGCAGTATTTT

v_call: TRBV10-3
j_call: TRBJ1-5
clone_size: NA
d_call: NA
cdr3_aa: CAISESSPGNNQPQHF
cdr3_nt: TGTGCCATCAGTGAGTCGAGTCCAGGGAACAATCAGCCCCAGCATTTT

v_call: TRBV6-1
j_call: TRBJ1-3
clone_size: NA
d_call: NA
cdr3_aa: CASSNPQGGGRNTIYF
cdr3_nt: TGTGCCAGCAGTAACCCACAGGGAGGTGGGAGGAACACCATATATTTT

v_call: TRBV4-1
j_call: TRBJ1-6
clone_size: NA
d_call: NA
cdr3_aa: CASSQDIKVGLNPLHF
cdr3_nt: TGCGCCAGCAGCCAAGATATTAAAGTTGGGTTAAATCCCCTCCACTTT

v_call: TRBV12-3/TRBV12-4
j_call: TRBJ2-7
clone_size: NA
d_call: TRBD1
cdr3_aa: CASSSGTGGAEQYF
cdr3_nt: TGTGCCAGCAGCTCCGGGACAGGGGGCGCGGAGCAGTACTTC

v_call: TRBV11-2
j_call: TRBJ2-1
clone_size: NA
d_call: TRBD2
cdr3_aa: CASSFMRTSGGAGNEQFF
cdr3_nt: TGTGCCAGCAGCTTCATGAGGACTAGCGGGGGGGCGGGAAATGAGCAGTTCTTC

v_call: TRBV12-3/TRBV12-4
j_call: TRBJ2-3
clone_size: NA
d_call: NA
cdr3_aa: CASSPNRGGGTDTQYF
cdr3_nt: TGTGCCAGCAGTCCTAACAGGGGGGGTGGCACAGATACGCAGTATTTT

v_call: TRBV15
j_call: TRBJ2-2
clone_size: NA
d_call: NA
cdr3_aa: CATSRVSGWAGELFF
cdr3_nt: TGTGCCACCAGCAGAGTATCGGGATGGGCCGGGGAGCTGTTTTTT

v_call: TRBV24-1
j_call: TRBJ1-2
clone_size: NA
d_call: NA
cdr3_aa: CATSDQSGPAGYTF
cdr3_nt: TGTGCCACCAGTGACCAGTCAGGTCCGGCGGGCTACACCTTC

v_call: TRBV5-1
j_call: TRBJ1-3
clone_size: few
d_call: NA
cdr3_aa: CASSSLTGNTIYF
cdr3_nt: TGCGCCAGCAGCTCCCTAACGGGAAACACCATATATTTT

v_call: TRBV7-8
j_call: TRBJ1-5
clone_size: few
d_call: NA
cdr3_aa: CASTPYSGEHSNQPQHF
cdr3_nt: TGTGCCAGCACCCCTTACTCAGGGGAGCATAGCAATCAGCCCCAGCATTTT

v_call: TRBV6-2/TRBV6-3
j_call: TRBJ1-2
clone_size: NA
d_call: NA
cdr3_aa: CASSPQGNTYGYTF
cdr3_nt: TGTGCCAGCAGTCCACAGGGTAATACTTATGGCTACACCTTC

v_call: TRBV20-1
j_call: TRBJ2-7
clone_size: NA
d_call: NA
cdr3_aa: CSARVLEADWEQYF
cdr3_nt: TGCAGTGCTAGAGTATTGGAAGCCGACTGGGAGCAGTACTTC

v_call: TRBV5-1
j_call: TRBJ1-2
clone_size: NA
d_call: NA
cdr3_aa: CASSLGSDSPSNYGYTF
cdr3_nt: TGCGCCAGCAGCTTGGGATCAGACTCACCTTCTAACTATGGCTACACCTTC

v_call: TRBV20-1
j_call: TRBJ2-7
clone_size: NA
d_call: NA
cdr3_aa: CSIFGGPGGYEQYF
cdr3_nt: TGCAGTATCTTCGGCGGGCCCGGAGGGTACGAGCAGTACTTC

v_call: TRBV3-1
j_call: TRBJ2-7
clone_size: NA
d_call: TRBD1
cdr3_aa: CASSPKTGVYEQYF
cdr3_nt: TGTGCCAGCAGCCCAAAGACAGGGGTCTACGAGCAGTACTTC

v_call: TRBV4-2
j_call: TRBJ2-7
clone_size: NA
d_call: TRBD2
cdr3_aa: CASSQGLAGVEQYF
cdr3_nt: TGTGCCAGCAGCCAAGGACTAGCGGGAGTCGAGCAGTACTTC